These 26 T cell receptor beta chains were all obtained from the same sample, sequenced in a study of neurological immune-mediated disorders. TCRdb re-analysed the 5' RACE reads in MiXCR, keeping a single row per CDR3 protein. Of 84,000 or so distinct CDR3 sequences in the sample, about a tenth were seen once. Sequenced input: PBMCs. These receptors all stem from a middle-aged man in good health.

This chain links TRBV5-7 with TRBJ2-7; 8 nucleotides line up with TRBD2. TRBV5-7 is identified as an open reading frame with a role that is uncertain. This CDR3 has 16 residues. The V gene end was trimmed by 0 bases and the J gene end by 3 bases; junction bases not matched to a gene: 8. In DNA, the CDR3 is TGTGCCAGCAGCTTGGCTTCGGGGGGGGCTTTCTACGAGCAGTACTTC. Translation: CASSLASGGAFYEQYF.

This clonotype was recorded at least ten times. The chain uses TRBV5-1 and TRBJ2-1; possible D gene TRBD2, 5 bases. Germline CDR1 and CDR2: SGHRS and YFSETQ. The germline V and J ends were trimmed by 0 bases and 1 base, with 11 bases remaining between them. The CDR3 sequence is 16 residues long. CDR3: CASSLEAGQSYNEQFF. The CDR3 region has the DNA TGCGCCAGCAGCTTGGAGGCGGGCCAGTCCTACAATGAGCAGTTCTTC. The full variable domain, rest sourced from reference TRBV5-1 and TRBJ2-1, is KAGVTQTPRYLIKTRGQQVTLSCSPISGHRSVSWYQQTPGQGLQFLFEYFSETQRNKGNFPGRFSGRQFSNSRSEMNVSTLELGDSALYLCASSLEAGQSYNEQFFGPGTRLTVL.

The count of this clonotype is one. The chain joins TRBV5-1 to TRBJ1-1; tentative D call: TRBD1 (6 bases). Germline V gene lookup returns CDR1 SGHRS and CDR2 YFSETQ. V was cut by 4 bases and J by 8 bases, with 15 bases left in between. CDR3 length: 13 residues. DNA of the CDR3: TGCGCCAGCAGCACGGACAGAGCAGGCGAAGCTTTCTTT. Translated: CASSTDRAGEAFF.

This clonotype was counted many times. The gene calls are TRBV6-6 and TRBJ1-5, with 10 bases fitting TRBD1. V trimming: 10 bases; J trimming: 6 bases; junction bases outside the gene matches: 6. CDR3 length equals 13 residues. Germline V CDR1 and CDR2: MNHNY, SVGAGI (reference sequence). The CDR3 region is CATGQGVGQPQHF. The CDR3 region has the DNA TGTGCCACCGGACAGGGGGTAGGTCAGCCCCAGCATTTT.

By share of the sample, this clonotype is medium-sized. The chain joins TRBV7-3 to TRBJ2-4; perhaps TRBD2 as D (6 bases). Trimming stripped 5 bases from V and 3 bases from J, with 20 bases between. The length of the CDR3 is 17 residues. Germline V gene sequence: CDR1 SGHTA, CDR2 FQGTGA. The CDR3 here is CASSPAGVGRDKNIQYF. As DNA, the CDR3 is TGTGCCAGCAGCCCCGCCGGGGTGGGGCGGGACAAAAACATTCAGTACTTC. The whole variable domain, filled in from reference TRBV7-3 and TRBJ2-4, reads GAGVSQTPSNKVTEKGKYVELRCDPISGHTALYWYRQSLGQGPEFLIYFQGTGAADDSGLPNDRFFAVRPEGSVSTLKIQRTERGDSAVYLCASSPAGVGRDKNIQYFGAGTRLSVL.

The rearrangement uses TRBV29-1 and TRBJ2-1; TRBD1 might be the D (7 bases). V shed 4 bases and J shed 3 bases, with 10 bases lying between them. In germline, CDR1 is SQVTM, CDR2 ANQGSEA. The CDR3 is made up of 13 amino acids. The CDR3 region is CSVARDSYNEQFF. DNA of the CDR3: TGCAGCGTTGCGCGGGACAGCTACAATGAGCAGTTCTTC.

Ten or more counts support this clonotype. This CDR3 is CASRTASGTGGEKLFF. DNA for the CDR3: TGTGCCAGCAGGACCGCCTCCGGGACAGGGGGAGAAAAACTGTTTTTT. The chain links TRBV28 to TRBJ1-4; 11 bases are shared with TRBD1. Germline V lookup: CDR1 MDHEN, CDR2 SYDVKM. The CDR3 runs 16 residues. V gave up 6 bases and J gave up 8 bases; unmatched junction bases: 11.

This clonotype showed up many times. J is TRBJ2-5 and V is TRBV5-1; 11 bases are shared with TRBD1. J gave up 5 bases and V 4 bases, and 4 bases lay outside the gene matches. The germline gives CDR1 SGHRS, CDR2 YFSETQ. The CDR3 is made up of 14 amino acids. The CDR3 protein is CASSPGQGEETQYF. In DNA form, the CDR3 reads TGCGCCAGCAGCCCGGGACAGGGGGAGGAGACCCAGTACTTC. The complete variable domain, with remaining parts taken from reference TRBV5-1 and TRBJ2-5, reads KAGVTQTPRYLIKTRGQQVTLSCSPISGHRSVSWYQQTPGQGLQFLFEYFSETQRNKGNFPGRFSGRQFSNSRSEMNVSTLELGDSALYLCASSPGQGEETQYFGPGTRLLVL.

Ten or more counts support this clonotype. The gene calls are TRBV28 and TRBJ2-7; D not certain. V shed 2 bases and J shed 1 base, with 6 bases lying between them. Germline lookup yields CDR1 MDHEN and CDR2 SYDVKM. The CDR3 is 13 residues long. CDR3 protein: CASSLDWSYEQYF. As DNA, the CDR3 is TGTGCCAGCAGTTTAGACTGGTCCTACGAGCAGTACTTC. The full variable domain, with the rest looked up from reference TRBV28 and TRBJ2-7, is DVKVTQSSRYLVKRTGEKVFLECVQDMDHENMFWYRQDPGLGLRLIYFSYDVKMKEKGDIPEGYSVSREKKERFSLILESASTNQTSMYLCASSLDWSYEQYFGPGTRLTVT.

The sample holds many counts of this clonotype. The chain is built from TRBV12-3 or TRBV12-4 and TRBJ2-1; weak D call: TRBD2 (6 bases). Trimming shortened V by 3 bases and J by 8 bases, and 14 bases separated the two germline ends. The CDR3 consists of 14 residues. The CDR3, as DNA: TGTGCCAGCAGTTTTTCTGGCGGGGCTGATGAGCAGTTCTTC. This codes for CASSFSGGADEQFF.

Only a few counts were recorded for this clonotype. The chain is built from TRBV19 and TRBJ2-1, with D unclear. Germline V gene sequence: CDR1 LNHDA, CDR2 SQIVND (reference sequence). Trimming took 1 base from V and 2 from J, leaving 15 bases between them. CDR3 length equals 17 residues. The CDR3 region is CASSIVPKINAYNEQFF. Here the CDR3 DNA reads TGTGCCAGTAGTATAGTCCCCAAAATAAATGCCTACAATGAGCAGTTCTTC. The whole variable domain, remainder taken from reference TRBV19 and TRBJ2-1, is DGGITQSPKYLFRKEGQNVTLSCEQNLNHDAMYWYRQDPGQGLRLIYYSQIVNDFQKGDIAEGYSVSREKKESFPLTVTSAQKNPTAFYLCASSIVPKINAYNEQFFGPGTRLTVL.

This clonotype has ten or more counts. The chain links TRBV6-6 to TRBJ2-2; 14 positions match TRBD2. Germline-derived CDR1 and CDR2 are MNHNY and SVGAGI (reference sequence). This CDR3 has 13 amino acids. Losses at the gene ends were 9 bases for V and 7 bases for J; bases not matched to a gene: 1. For the CDR3, the DNA is TGTGCCAGTGGGACTAGCGGGGGCGGGGAGCTGTTTTTT. It translates to CASGTSGGGELFF.

This clonotype has ten or more counts. The chain links TRBV24-1 to TRBJ2-2, with 7 bases aligning to TRBD1. Germline trimming cut 4 bases from V and 5 bases from J; bases unmatched to any gene: 6. CDR1 KGHDR and CDR2 SFDVKD come from the germline V gene. The CDR3 covers 15 residues. The CDR3 sequence: CATSDNRGLTGELFF. In DNA, the CDR3 is TGTGCCACCAGTGACAACAGGGGATTGACCGGGGAGCTGTTTTTT.

This clonotype has at least ten counts. The chain links TRBV2 to TRBJ2-1; D could derive from TRBD1 or TRBD2 (5 bases each). In germline, CDR1 is SNHLY, CDR2 FYNNEI. The CDR3 is made up of 16 amino acids. Trimming shortened V by 3 bases and J by 6 bases, and 18 bases separated the two germline ends. The CDR3 DNA is TGTGCCAGCAGTGATTCGGTGGCAGTTGGGGGCAATGAGCAGTTCTTC. This codes for CASSDSVAVGGNEQFF.

This clonotype came up many times. This chain links TRBV10-3 with TRBJ1-2; the match to TRBD1 covers 7 bases. CDR3 length: 14 residues. V trimming: 6 bases; J trimming: 4 bases; junction bases outside the gene matches: 8. Germline values: CDR1 ENHRY, CDR2 SYGVKD. The CDR3 here is CAISPGQTIYGYTF. The CDR3 DNA reads as TGTGCCATCAGCCCGGGACAGACTATCTATGGCTACACCTTC.

This clonotype was recorded many times. V gene TRBV27 combines with J gene TRBJ2-6, with D possibly being TRBD2 (6 bases). The CDR3 length is 18 residues. V lost 5 bases, J lost 0 bases, and 17 bases lay in between. Germline V gives CDR1 MNHEY, CDR2 SMNVEV (reference sequence). In nucleotides, the CDR3 is TGTGCCAGCAGTCCCCGCGAGCGGGTCGACTCTGGGGCCAACGTCCTGACTTTC. Translation gives CASSPRERVDSGANVLTF.

The sample holds many counts of this clonotype. J is TRBJ2-3 and V is TRBV7-2; D not resolved. CDR1 and CDR2 (germline): SGHTA, FQGNSA. Trimming took 2 bases from V and 6 from J, leaving 12 bases between them. CDR3 size: 14 residues. CDR3 sequence: CASSLRPNVDTQYF. The CDR3 nucleotides are TGTGCCAGCAGCTTACGACCCAACGTGGATACGCAGTATTTT.

This clonotype was counted a few times. This chain joins TRBV9 and TRBJ2-7; 8 nucleotides align to TRBD2. Losses at the gene ends were 4 bases for V and 1 base for J; bases not matched to a gene: 7. This CDR3 has 15 amino acids. CDR1 is SGDLS and CDR2 is YYNGEE in the germline V gene. Here the CDR3 reads CASSQGLAGSYEQYF. The CDR3 DNA follows: TGTGCCAGCAGCCAAGGACTAGCCGGGTCCTACGAGCAGTACTTC. Supplemented by reference TRBV9 and TRBJ2-7, the full variable domain reads DSGVTQTPKHLITATGQRVTLRCSPRSGDLSVYWYQQSLDQGLQFLIQYYNGEERAKGNILERFSAQQFPDLHSELNLSSLELGDSALYFCASSQGLAGSYEQYFGPGTRLTVT.

The sample holds a few counts of this clonotype. The V and J genes are TRBV5-6 and TRBJ2-2, with TRBD2 identical over 11 bases. Trimming removed 2 bases from V and 3 bases from J; junction bases left unmatched: 3. Per germline, CDR1 SGHDT and CDR2 YYEEEE. The length of the CDR3 is 16 residues. For the CDR3, the DNA is TGTGCCAGCAGCTTTGGGACTAGCGGATACACCGGGGAGCTGTTTTTT. Encoded protein: CASSFGTSGYTGELFF.

This clonotype was detected ten times or more. This chain links TRBV29-1 with TRBJ2-2; D not certain. Trimming shortened V by 0 bases and J by 6 bases, and 5 bases separated the two germline ends. The CDR3 has 12 amino acids. The germline V gene encodes CDR1 SQVTM and CDR2 ANQGSEA. CDR3 sequence reads: CSVEEDPGELFF. CDR3 bases: TGCAGCGTTGAAGAGGATCCCGGGGAGCTGTTTTTT.

Of note for this clonotype: A much larger clone lies a single base off, so this may be a read error. The chain joins TRBV5-1 to TRBJ2-5; TRBD2 aligns across 12 bases. Germline CDR1 and CDR2: SGHRS and YFSETQ. The CDR3 length is 20 residues. V gave up 3 bases and J gave up 4 bases; unmatched junction bases: 19. CDR3 loop: CASSSVLAGGLVSSRETQYF. The CDR3 nucleotides are TGCGCCAGCAGCTCGGTACTAGCGGGGGGCCTGGTGTCTTCGAGAGAGACCCAGTACTTC.

The sample holds many counts of this clonotype. The rearrangement joins TRBV5-1 to TRBJ2-6, with D possibly being TRBD2 (6 bases). The germline CDR1 and CDR2 sequences are SGHRS and YFSETQ. Deletions cut 2 bases from V and 4 bases from J, with 10 bases between. The length of the CDR3 is 15 residues. In DNA, the CDR3 is TGCGCCAGCAGCTTAGAGGGAGGAGGGGCCAACGTCCTGACTTTC. Protein sequence: CASSLEGGGANVLTF. Combining the CDR3 with reference TRBV5-1 and TRBJ2-6 gives the whole variable domain KAGVTQTPRYLIKTRGQQVTLSCSPISGHRSVSWYQQTPGQGLQFLFEYFSETQRNKGNFPGRFSGRQFSNSRSEMNVSTLELGDSALYLCASSLEGGGANVLTFGAGSRLTVL.

This clonotype showed up many times. The rearrangement links TRBV7-9 to TRBJ2-3; 7 positions match TRBD2. Germline V CDR1 and CDR2: SEHNR, FQNEAQ (reference sequence). The CDR3 sequence is 14 residues long. Trimming cost V 3 bases and J 6 bases; bases outside gene matches: 6. Here the CDR3 reads CASSFGGGSDTQYF. CDR3 nucleotide sequence: TGTGCCAGCAGCTTTGGGGGAGGGTCGGATACGCAGTATTTT.

The table lists this clonotype with a few counts. The gene calls are TRBV20-1 and TRBJ2-7; TRBD1 matches 9 bases. V dropped 5 bases and J dropped 3; count of bases not matched to a gene: 8. The CDR3 has 14 residues. Germline V gene lookup returns CDR1 DFQATT and CDR2 SNEGSKA (reference sequence). CDR3 in amino acids: CSAPRGQGIYEQYF. The CDR3 region has the DNA TGCAGTGCTCCTAGGGGACAGGGCATCTACGAGCAGTACTTC.

At least ten counts were recorded for this clonotype. V usage is TRBV3-1 and J usage is TRBJ2-4, with no clear D. V lost 3 bases and J lost 8, with 11 bases in between. This CDR3 region has 13 residues. Germline lookup yields CDR1 LGHDT and CDR2 YNNKEL (reference sequence). The CDR3 DNA is TGTGCCAGCAGCCAGAGTTATGAGGACATTCAGTACTTC. Its translation is CASSQSYEDIQYF. Full variable domain (missing parts from reference TRBV3-1 and TRBJ2-4): DTAVSQTPKYLVTQMGNDKSIKCEQNLGHDTMYWYKQDSKKFLKIMFSYNNKELIINETVPNRFSPKSPDKAHLNLHINSLELGDSAVYFCASSQSYEDIQYFGAGTRLSVL.

The V call is TRBV2, the J call TRBJ2-7; maybe TRBD2 (5 bases). The CDR3 sequence is 13 residues long. Germline-derived CDR1 and CDR2 are SNHLY and FYNNEI. The germline V and J ends were trimmed by 3 bases and 3 bases, with 9 bases remaining between them. The CDR3 sequence: CASSEGGYYEQYF. The CDR3 DNA follows: TGTGCCAGCAGTGAGGGCGGGTACTACGAGCAGTACTTC.